The 8 T cell receptor beta chains listed next were all sequenced from one sample in a study of a mutant IDH1 vaccine in newly diagnosed glioma. The repertoire was sequenced with immunoSEQ multiplex PCR; TCRdb's copy has only in-frame clones and lacks some. The sample includes roughly 61,000 clones, about four fifths of them seen just once. Stated time point: week 11, during vaccination. Alongside topical imiquimod, each dose of vaccine comprised 300 ug of mutant IDH1 20-mer peptide. Their target antigens are unknown. The sample here was PBMCs, taken from a glioma patient whose treatment included an IDH1 peptide vaccine. Every receptor here comes from a man aged 50-60 years with glioma.

The chain joins TRBV29-1 to TRBJ2-6; maybe TRBD1 (5 bases). The germline V and J ends were trimmed by 7 bases and 0 bases, with 16 bases remaining between them. Germline V gene data show CDR1 as SQVTM and CDR2 as ANQGSEA. The CDR3 has 16 amino acids. The CDR3, as DNA: TGCAGCGCCGAGACAGATATAGACTCTGGGGCCAACGTCCTGACTTTC. Protein: CSAETDIDSGANVLTF. The whole variable domain, filled in from reference TRBV29-1 and TRBJ2-6, reads SAVISQKPSRDICQRGTSLTIQCQVDSQVTMMFWYRQQPGQSLTLIATANQGSEATYESGFVIDKFPISRPNLTFSTLTVSNMSPEDSSIYLCSAETDIDSGANVLTFGAGSRLTVL.

The rearrangement links TRBV15 to TRBJ1-2; 7 bases agree with TRBD1. J was trimmed by 4 bases and V by 3 bases; bases with no gene match: 2. The CDR3 is 13 residues long. Germline CDR1 is LNHNV and CDR2 is YYDKDF (reference sequence). The CDR3 DNA sequence: TGTGCCACCAGCAGTGCAGGGGGCTATGGCTACACCTTC. It encodes CATSSAGGYGYTF.

The V call is TRBV9, the J call TRBJ2-3, with a tentative D call TRBD1 (5 bases). The V gene lost 0 bases and the J gene lost 0 bases, with 14 bases spanning the gap. CDR1 is SGDLS, CDR2 YYNGEE, per germline. CDR3 length: 17 amino acids. The CDR3 reads CASSVGQTVSSTDTQYF. CDR3 coding DNA: TGTGCCAGCAGCGTAGGGCAGACAGTTTCTAGCACAGATACGCAGTATTTT.

This chain connects TRBV27 to TRBJ1-5; D gene unclear. Germline V gene data show CDR1 as MNHEY and CDR2 as SMNVEV (reference sequence). V lost 0 bases, J lost 7 bases, and 10 bases lay in between. This CDR3 contains 14 residues. The CDR3, as DNA: TGTGCCAGCAGTTTATCAGGAGAGGGACAGCCCCAGCATTTT. This codes for CASSLSGEGQPQHF.

V and J are TRBV19 and TRBJ2-5; D may be TRBD1 or TRBD2 (5 bases each). The CDR3 has 15 residues. The V end was cut by 4 bases, the J end by 5 bases, with 17 bases between. The germline V gene encodes CDR1 LNHDA and CDR2 SQIVND (reference sequence). The CDR3 sequence: CASSTYGGPGETQYF. DNA of the CDR3: TGTGCCAGTAGTACTTATGGCGGGCCAGGGGAGACCCAGTACTTC.

The V and J genes are TRBV28 and TRBJ2-3; D is unresolved. The CDR3 consists of 14 residues. CDR1 and CDR2 from the germline V gene are MDHEN and SYDVKM. V was shortened by 6 bases and J by 0 bases, with 10 bases between the two germline ends. CDR3 coding DNA: TGTGCCAGCAGGCCCTCCTCTAGCACAGATACGCAGTATTTT. Translation gives CASRPSSSTDTQYF.

This clone has a handful of counts. The V and J genes are TRBV27 and TRBJ1-1, with 8 nucleotides matching TRBD1. Germline trimming cut 5 bases from V and 0 bases from J; bases unmatched to any gene: 2. This CDR3 has 14 amino acids. Germline V gene data show CDR1 as MNHEY and CDR2 as SMNVEV (reference sequence). CDR3 DNA: TGTGCCAGCAGTCCCAGGGGGCTGAACACTGAAGCTTTCTTT. It encodes CASSPRGLNTEAFF.

This clone was seen only once. V usage is TRBV4-2 and J usage is TRBJ2-7, with TRBD2 matching over 7 bases. The CDR3 totals 14 residues. CDR1 and CDR2 from the germline V gene are LGHNA and YNFKEQ. Trimming removed 0 bases from V and 6 bases from J; junction bases left unmatched: 5. The CDR3 protein is CASSQEGEGGEQYF. The CDR3 DNA reads TGTGCCAGCAGCCAAGAAGGGGAGGGTGGCGAGCAGTACTTC.